This T cell receptor beta chain comes out of a study of T cells in Graves' hyperthyroidism and ophthalmopathy. Overall study findings and caveats: Most thyroid clonotypes expanded above 0.001 were also detected in blood. In the analysis, a 13 V-J model separated ophthalmopathy from stable hyperthyroidism.

The germline V gene encodes CDR1 SGHDT and CDR2 YYEEEE. The V end lost 4 bases, the J end lost 1 base, and 17 bases lay between the germline ends. The length of the CDR3 is 16 residues. A note on this clonotype: As yet, its antigen is unknown.

Orbital computed tomography and thyroid ultrasound, together with serum TRAb and thyroxine and clinical symptoms, were used for diagnoses. PBMCs came from 7.5 to 10 ml fresh peripheral blood. TCR beta CDR3 regions were amplified from RNA transcripts. The HTBI set primed first-round TCR CDR3 RT-PCR. Using its own MiXCR run on the multiplex PCR reads, TCRdb lists one record per CDR3 protein. This sample has 500,000 or so distinct CDR3 sequences; roughly 15% occur once, and the top ten carry approximately 16%. Sequenced input: blood. The J gene is TRBJ1-1, the V gene TRBV5-6; D is ambiguous. This clonotype was sampled from a woman aged 18-29 years with Graves' ophthalmopathy. As DNA, the CDR3 is TGTGCCAGCAGCCTTGGGTGGGATACGGCGAACACTGAAGCTTTCTTT. Translation gives CASSLGWDTANTEAFF. The variable domain in full, with the rest retrieved from reference TRBV5-6 and TRBJ1-1, is DAGVTQSPTHLIKTRGQQVTLRCSPKSGHDTVSWYQQALGQGPQFIFQYYEEEERQRGNFPDRFSGHQFPNYSSELNVNALLLGDSALYLCASSLGWDTANTEAFFGQGTRLTVV.